The clone carrying this TCR beta chain was observed once. This sample stems from a study of blood T cell repertoires in COVID-19. The germline V gene encodes CDR1 SQVTM and CDR2 ANQGSEA. Between the trimmed V and J ends, which lost 6 bases and 2 bases, there was a span of 19 bases. The CDR3 spans 15 residues. Repertoires were generated with immunoSEQ multiplex PCR, while TCRdb's copy carries only in-frame clones and drops some. The sample consists of some 240,000 clones, more than 75% of them appearing once. The sequence was obtained from a woman aged 50 to 60 who had been exposed to COVID-19. Sequenced input: PBMCs or T cells enriched from blood (not recorded which). This sequence joins TRBV29-1 and TRBJ2-5, with D possibly TRBD2 on 6 matching bases. CDR3 region: CSVAPRGFGQETQYF. As DNA, the CDR3 is TGCAGCGTAGCCCCCCGGGGGTTCGGTCAAGAGACCCAGTACTTC.